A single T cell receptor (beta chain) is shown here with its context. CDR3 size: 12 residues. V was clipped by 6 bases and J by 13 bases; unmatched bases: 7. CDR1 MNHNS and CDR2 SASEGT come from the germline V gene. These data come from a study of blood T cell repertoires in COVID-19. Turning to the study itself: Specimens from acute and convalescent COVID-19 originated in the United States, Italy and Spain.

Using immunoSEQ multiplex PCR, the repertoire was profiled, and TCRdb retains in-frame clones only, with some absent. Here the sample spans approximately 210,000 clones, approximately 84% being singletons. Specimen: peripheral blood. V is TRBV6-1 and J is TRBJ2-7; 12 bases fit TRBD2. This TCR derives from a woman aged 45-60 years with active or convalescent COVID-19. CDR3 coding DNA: TGTGCCAGCAGCCCCGGACTAGCGGGAATTTACTTC. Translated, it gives CASSPGLAGIYF.